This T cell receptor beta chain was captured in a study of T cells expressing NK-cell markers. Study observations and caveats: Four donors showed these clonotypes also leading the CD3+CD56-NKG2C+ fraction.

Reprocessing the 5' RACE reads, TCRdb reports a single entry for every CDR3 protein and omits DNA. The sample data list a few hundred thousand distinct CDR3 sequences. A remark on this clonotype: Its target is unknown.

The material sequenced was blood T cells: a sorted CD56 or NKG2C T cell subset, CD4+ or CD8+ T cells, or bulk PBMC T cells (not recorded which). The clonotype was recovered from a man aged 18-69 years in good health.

CDR3 loop: CSAPPSKATRVADTQYF. V and J are TRBV20-1 and TRBJ2-3; TCRdb returns TRBD1, unconfirmable since there is no DNA. The CDR3 loop spans 17 amino acids. Germline CDR1 and CDR2: DFQATT and SNEGSKA (reference sequence).